The clone carrying this T cell receptor beta chain was counted once. As yet, its antigen is unknown. This CDR3 region has 13 residues. Trimming removed 3 bases at V and 2 bases at J, with 7 bases between. Germline assignment: CDR1 SGHVS and CDR2 FQNEAQ. These data are taken from a study of OX40 agonist ivuxolimab in advanced cancers. About the research overall: While on treatment, patients had intravenous ivuxolimab at 0.01 to 10 mg/kg every 2 weeks.

The study's findings and limits: There were also nonresponders showing low normalized T-cell clonal expansion. The average count of expanded clones was higher among CD8+ T cells than among CD4+.

Clones were sequenced by immunoSEQ multiplex PCR, and TCRdb holds only the in-frame ones, with some missing. This sample carries around 60,000 clones, around nine tenths of them seen once, and the ten largest clones take 20% to 30%. At cycle 4 day 1, cycle 7 day 1, and baseline, blood was sampled. The rearrangement links TRBV7-8 to TRBJ1-1, with D uncertain. The TCR sequence derives from an adult with an advanced solid tumor such as melanoma, head and neck, liver or kidney cancer. The sequenced sample was CD4+ or CD8+ T cells sorted from blood, obtained in a trial of the OX40 agonist ivuxolimab. In nucleotides, the CDR3 is TGTGCCAGCAGCTTTGGGGAAAACACTGAAGCTTTCTTT. Translated: CASSFGENTEAFF.